This T cell receptor beta chain was sequenced in a study of blood T cell repertoires in COVID-19. Seattle patients were enrolled while actively infected and followed longitudinally. How the authors handled the data: For nucleated cells, counts were estimated from reference gene primer amplification. TCRdb's copy holds only in-frame clones and misses some; the assay was immunoSEQ multiplex PCR. V, J and clone size derive from that table, while D and trimming were established from the DNA sequence. In the table there are roughly 250,000 clones, roughly nine tenths of which are singletons. The sequenced sample consisted of peripheral blood. The TCR comes from a woman aged 25 to 39 with COVID-19, enrolled during active disease.

The CDR3 DNA reads as TGTGCCAGCAGTTTTTCCAGTGGAGTCTACGAGCAGTACTTC. The encoded protein is CASSFSSGVYEQYF. The chain is built from TRBV28 and TRBJ2-7; D uncertain. Trimming removed 3 bases from V and 3 bases from J, with 12 bases in between. The CDR3 length is 14 residues. From germline, CDR1 is MDHEN and CDR2 SYDVKM.